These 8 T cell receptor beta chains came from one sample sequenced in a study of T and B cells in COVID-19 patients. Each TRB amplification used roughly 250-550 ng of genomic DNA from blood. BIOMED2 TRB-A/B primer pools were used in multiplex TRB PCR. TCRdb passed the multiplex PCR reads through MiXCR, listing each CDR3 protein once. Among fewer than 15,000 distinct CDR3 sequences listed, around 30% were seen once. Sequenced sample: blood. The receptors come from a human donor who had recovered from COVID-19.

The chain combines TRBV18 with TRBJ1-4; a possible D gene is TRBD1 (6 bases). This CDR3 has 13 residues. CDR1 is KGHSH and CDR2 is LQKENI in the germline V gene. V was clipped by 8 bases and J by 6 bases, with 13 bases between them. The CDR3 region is CASKQGLDEKLFF. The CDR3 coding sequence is TGTGCCAGCAAACAGGGTTTAGATGAAAAACTGTTTTTT.

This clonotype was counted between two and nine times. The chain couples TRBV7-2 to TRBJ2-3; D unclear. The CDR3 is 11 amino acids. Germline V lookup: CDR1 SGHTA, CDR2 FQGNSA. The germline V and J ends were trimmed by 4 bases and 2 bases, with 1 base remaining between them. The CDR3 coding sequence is TGTGCCAGCAGCTACACAGATACGCAGTATTTT. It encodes CASSYTDTQYF.

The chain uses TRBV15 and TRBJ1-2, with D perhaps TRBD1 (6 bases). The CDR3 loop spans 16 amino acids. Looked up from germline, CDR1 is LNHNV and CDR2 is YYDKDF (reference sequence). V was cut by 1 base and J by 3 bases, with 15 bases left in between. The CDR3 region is CATSRAPKDSHYGYTF. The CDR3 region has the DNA TGTGCCACCAGCAGAGCACCGAAGGACAGCCACTATGGCTACACCTTC.

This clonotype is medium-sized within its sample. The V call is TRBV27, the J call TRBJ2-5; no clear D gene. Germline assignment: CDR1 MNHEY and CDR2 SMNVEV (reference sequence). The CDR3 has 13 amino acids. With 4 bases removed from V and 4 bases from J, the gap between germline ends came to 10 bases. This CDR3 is CASSSRRVETQYF. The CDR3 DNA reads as TGTGCCAGCAGTTCGAGACGGGTAGAGACCCAGTACTTC.

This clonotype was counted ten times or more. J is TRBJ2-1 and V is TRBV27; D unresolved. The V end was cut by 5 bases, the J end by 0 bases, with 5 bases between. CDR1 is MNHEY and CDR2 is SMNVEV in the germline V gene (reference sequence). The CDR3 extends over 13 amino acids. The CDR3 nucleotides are TGTGCCAGCAGTGTCCTCTCCTACAATGAGCAGTTCTTC. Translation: CASSVLSYNEQFF.

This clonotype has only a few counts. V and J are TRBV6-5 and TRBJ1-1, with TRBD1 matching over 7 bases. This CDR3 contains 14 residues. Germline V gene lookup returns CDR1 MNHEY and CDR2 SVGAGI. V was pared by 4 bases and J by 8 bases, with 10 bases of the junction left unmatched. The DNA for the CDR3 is TGTGCCAGCAGTTTAGCCGGGACAGTTATGGAAGCTTTCTTT. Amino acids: CASSLAGTVMEAFF.

The CDR3 is CAWRGGDRGDTGELFF. CDR3 sequence (DNA): TGTGCCTGGAGGGGGGGGGACAGGGGGGACACCGGGGAGCTGTTTTTT. The rearrangement uses TRBV30 and TRBJ2-2; 11 nucleotides agree with TRBD1. Germline V gene data show CDR1 as GTSNPN and CDR2 as SVGIG (reference sequence). CDR3 length: 16 residues. Unmatched junction bases numbered 6, after V lost 3 bases and J lost 3 bases.

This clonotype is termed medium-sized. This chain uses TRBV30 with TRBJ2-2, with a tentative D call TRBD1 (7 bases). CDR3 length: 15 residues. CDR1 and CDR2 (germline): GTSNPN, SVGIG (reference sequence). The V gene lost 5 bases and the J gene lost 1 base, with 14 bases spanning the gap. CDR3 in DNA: TGTGCCTGGGCGGGACAGTCGTTGAACACCGGGGAGCTGTTTTTT. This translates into CAWAGQSLNTGELFF.